This T cell receptor beta chain comes out of a study of blood T cell repertoires in COVID-19. Overall study context: The United States, Italy and Spain provided the acute and convalescent COVID-19 samples.

The CDR3 has 14 residues. V was cut by 0 bases and J by 4 bases, with 7 bases left in between. Germline V gene data show CDR1 as LNHNV and CDR2 as YYDKDF (reference sequence). Authors' analysis steps: Estimation of nucleated cell counts was performed using reference gene primer amplification. Sequencing used immunoSEQ multiplex PCR; TCRdb keeps in-frame clones, though not all of them. V, J and clone size reflect that table, while D and trimming were determined from the DNA. The table shows 150,000 to 200,000 clones, with 70% to 90% occurring only once. All enrollees were roughly 18 to 89 years old and from fewer than 30 US areas. In assigning cohorts, the study relied on participant-reported clinical history.

This clonotype was obtained from a young woman who had recovered from COVID-19. The specimen was PBMCs or T cells enriched from blood (not recorded which). This chain joins TRBV15 and TRBJ2-1; D call uncertain. The CDR3 loop reads CATSRDPAYNEQFF. The CDR3 nucleotides are TGTGCCACCAGCAGAGATCCCGCGTACAATGAGCAGTTCTTC.